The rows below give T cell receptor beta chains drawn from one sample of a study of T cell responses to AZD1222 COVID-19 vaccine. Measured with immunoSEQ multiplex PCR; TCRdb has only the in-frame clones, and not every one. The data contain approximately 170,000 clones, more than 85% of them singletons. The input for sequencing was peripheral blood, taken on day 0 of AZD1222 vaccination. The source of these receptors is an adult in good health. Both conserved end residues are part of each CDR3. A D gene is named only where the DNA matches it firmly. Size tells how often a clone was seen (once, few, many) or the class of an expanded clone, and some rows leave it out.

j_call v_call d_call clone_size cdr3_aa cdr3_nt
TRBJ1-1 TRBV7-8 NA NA CASSLGLQRNTEAFF TGTGCCAGCAGCTTAGGTCTACAGAGGAACACTGAAGCTTTCTTT
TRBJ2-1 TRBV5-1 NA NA CASSEGPQGYNEQFF TGCGCCAGCAGCGAGGGACCCCAAGGGTACAATGAGCAGTTCTTC
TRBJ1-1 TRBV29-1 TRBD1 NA CSARDRGTEAFF TGCAGCGCCCGGGACAGGGGAACTGAAGCTTTCTTT
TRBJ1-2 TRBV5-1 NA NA CASSFDGGGYGYTF TGCGCCAGCAGCTTTGACGGGGGCGGATATGGCTACACCTTC
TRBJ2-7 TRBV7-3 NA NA CASSLTRVSEQYF TGTGCCAGCAGCTTAACGCGGGTATCGGAGCAGTACTTC
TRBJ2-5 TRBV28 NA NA CASSLSGPETQYF TGTGCCAGCAGTTTATCAGGGCCAGAGACCCAGTACTTC
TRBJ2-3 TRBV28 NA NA CASSLSGRMDTQYF TGTGCCAGCAGTTTATCCGGGAGAATGGATACGCAGTATTTT
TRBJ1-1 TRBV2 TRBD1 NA CASNDRGRRTEAFF TGTGCCAGCAACGACAGGGGGCGCAGGACTGAAGCTTTCTTT
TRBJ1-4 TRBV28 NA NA CASSLNAGAFGEKLFF TGTGCCAGCAGTTTAAACGCAGGGGCATTTGGTGAAAAACTGTTTTTT
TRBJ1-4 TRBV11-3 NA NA CASTPNKQTHNEKLFF TGTGCCAGCACCCCGAACAAACAGACACATAATGAAAAACTGTTTTTT
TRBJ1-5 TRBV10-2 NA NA CASSPGTINQPQHF TGCGCCAGCAGTCCCGGGACAATCAATCAGCCCCAGCATTTT
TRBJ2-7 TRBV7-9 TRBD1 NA CASSPRQGVIYEQYF TGTGCCAGCAGCCCTCGACAGGGGGTCATCTACGAGCAGTACTTC
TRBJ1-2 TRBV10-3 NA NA CAISEGSRNYGYTF TGTGCCATCAGTGAAGGTTCCAGGAACTATGGCTACACCTTC
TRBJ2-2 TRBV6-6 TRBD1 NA CASRGQINTGELFF TGTGCCAGCAGGGGACAGATCAACACCGGGGAGCTGTTTTTT
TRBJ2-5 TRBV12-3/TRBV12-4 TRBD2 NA CASGGGQETQYF TGTGCCAGCGGGGGGGGTCAAGAGACCCAGTACTTC
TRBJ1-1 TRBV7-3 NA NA CASSLRWGTEAFF TGTGCCAGCAGCTTACGGTGGGGCACTGAAGCTTTCTTT
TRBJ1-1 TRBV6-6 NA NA CASIGNLNTEAFF TGTGCCAGCATAGGAAACCTGAACACTGAAGCTTTCTTT
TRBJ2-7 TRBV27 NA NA CASSLTGPGEQYF TGTGCCAGCAGTTTAACAGGTCCCGGCGAGCAGTACTTC
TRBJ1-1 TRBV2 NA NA CASRDFLEAFF TGTGCCAGCAGGGACTTTCTTGAAGCTTTCTTT
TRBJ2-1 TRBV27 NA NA CASGPSAYNEQFF TGTGCCAGCGGGCCTAGCGCCTACAATGAGCAGTTCTTC
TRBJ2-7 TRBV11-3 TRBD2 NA CASSYAGDEQYF TGTGCCAGCAGCTATGCGGGAGACGAGCAGTACTTC
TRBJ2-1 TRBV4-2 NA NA CASSQGRGFPYNEQFF TGTGCCAGCAGCCAGGGAAGAGGCTTTCCCTACAATGAGCAGTTCTTC
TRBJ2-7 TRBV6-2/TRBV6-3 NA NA CASSPRQNSYEQYF TGTGCCAGCAGCCCAAGACAGAATTCCTACGAGCAGTACTTC
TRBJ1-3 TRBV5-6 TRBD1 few CASSFGTGAGNTIYF TGTGCCAGCAGCTTCGGAACAGGGGCTGGAAACACCATATATTTT
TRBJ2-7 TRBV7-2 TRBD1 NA CASSLAGTGTYEQYF TGTGCCAGCAGCTTAGCCGGGACAGGGACCTACGAGCAGTACTTC
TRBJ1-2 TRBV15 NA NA CATSRDRGGGLYGYTF TGTGCCACCAGCAGAGATAGGGGTGGAGGACTTTATGGCTACACCTTC
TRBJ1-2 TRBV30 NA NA CAWSAVLANYGYTF TGTGCCTGGAGTGCAGTCCTAGCTAACTATGGCTACACCTTC
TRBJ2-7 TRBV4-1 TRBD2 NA CASSQERQRREGSYEQYF TGCGCCAGCAGCCAAGAGAGGCAACGGCGGGAGGGTAGCTACGAGCAGTACTTC
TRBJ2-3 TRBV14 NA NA CASSRGRRTDTQYF TGTGCCAGCAGCCGAGGGAGGAGGACAGATACGCAGTATTTT
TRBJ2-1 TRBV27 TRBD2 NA CASGTSGDNEQFF TGTGCCAGCGGGACTAGCGGGGACAATGAGCAGTTCTTC
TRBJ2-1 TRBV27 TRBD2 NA CASSFGRGYDEQFF TGTGCCAGCAGTTTCGGGCGGGGGTACGATGAGCAGTTCTTC
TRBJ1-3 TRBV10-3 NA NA CAIRSGAISGNTIYF TGTGCCATCAGGTCGGGCGCAATCTCTGGAAACACCATATATTTT
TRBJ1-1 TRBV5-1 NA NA CASRADSFNLITFF TGCGCCAGCCGCGCGGACAGTTTTAACCTGATTACTTTCTTT
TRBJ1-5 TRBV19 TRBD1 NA CASSRTGGNQPQHF TGTGCCAGTAGTCGCACAGGGGGCAATCAGCCCCAGCATTTT
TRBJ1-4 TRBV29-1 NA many CSVVATNEKLFF TGCAGCGTTGTAGCAACTAATGAAAAACTGTTTTTT
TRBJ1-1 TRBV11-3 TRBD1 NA CASSDRTGGTEAFF TGTGCCAGCAGCGATCGGACAGGAGGGACTGAAGCTTTCTTT
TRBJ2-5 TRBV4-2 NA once CASSQHPAGTPDETQYF TGTGCCAGCAGCCAACACCCAGCCGGGACTCCGGACGAGACCCAGTACTTC
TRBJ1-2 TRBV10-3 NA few CAITLDGFYGYTF TGTGCCATCACCTTGGACGGATTCTATGGCTACACCTTC
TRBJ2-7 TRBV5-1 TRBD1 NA CASSTGQGFYYEQYF TGCGCCAGCAGCACCGGACAGGGCTTTTACTACGAGCAGTACTTC
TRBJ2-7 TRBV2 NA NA CASSVTSYEQYF TGTGCCAGCAGTGTGACCTCCTACGAGCAGTACTTC
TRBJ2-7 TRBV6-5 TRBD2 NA CASRTGLGYEQYF TGTGCCAGCAGAACTGGACTAGGCTACGAGCAGTACTTC
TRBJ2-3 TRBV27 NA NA CASSRRSGQDTQYF TGTGCCAGCAGCAGGCGATCGGGGCAAGATACGCAGTATTTT
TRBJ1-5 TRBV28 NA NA CASQLSNQPQHF TGTGCCAGTCAACTGTCTAATCAGCCCCAGCATTTT
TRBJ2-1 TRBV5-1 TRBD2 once CASSVLAGDRDEQFF TGCGCCAGCAGCGTACTAGCGGGAGATCGGGATGAGCAGTTCTTC
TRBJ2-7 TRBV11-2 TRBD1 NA CASLQGVRSYEQYF TGTGCCAGCCTACAGGGGGTTCGGTCCTACGAGCAGTACTTC
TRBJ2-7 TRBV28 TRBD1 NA CGTQGARYEQYF TGTGGGACCCAGGGGGCGCGGTACGAGCAGTACTTC
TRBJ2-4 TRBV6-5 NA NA CAARSLAKNIQYF TGTGCCGCCCGGTCTCTGGCCAAAAACATTCAGTACTTC
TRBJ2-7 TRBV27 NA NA CASSSPHLRGTGPRPYEQYF TGTGCCAGCAGCTCTCCACACCTCAGGGGCACAGGCCCCAGGCCCTACGAGCAGTACTTC
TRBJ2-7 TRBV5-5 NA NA CASSLGWDNPYEQYF TGTGCCAGCAGCTTGGGTTGGGACAACCCCTACGAGCAGTACTTC
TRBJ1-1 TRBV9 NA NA CASSVEGGVAVNTEAFF TGTGCCAGCAGCGTAGAAGGTGGCGTGGCGGTGAACACTGAAGCTTTCTTT
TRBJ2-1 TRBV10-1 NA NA CASSGGGQASSYNEQFF TGCGCCAGCAGTGGGGGGGGACAGGCAAGCTCCTACAATGAGCAGTTCTTC
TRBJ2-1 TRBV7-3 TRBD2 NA CASSLQAGGPSEQFF TGTGCCAGCAGCTTACAAGCGGGAGGGCCCAGTGAGCAGTTCTTC
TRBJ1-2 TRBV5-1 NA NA CASRRELHLNYGYTF TGCGCCAGCAGGAGGGAACTACACCTTAACTATGGCTACACCTTC
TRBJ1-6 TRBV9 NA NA CASSVSDTGNSPLHF TGTGCCAGCAGCGTCTCGGACACGGGGAATTCACCCCTCCACTTT
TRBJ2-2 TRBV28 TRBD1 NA CASSKDRGGTGELFF TGTGCCAGCAGTAAGGACAGGGGAGGGACCGGGGAGCTGTTTTTT
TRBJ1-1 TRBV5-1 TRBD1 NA CASTHSGTGDAEAFF TGCGCCAGCACTCACTCAGGGACAGGGGACGCTGAAGCTTTCTTT
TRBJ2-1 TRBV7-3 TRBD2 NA CASSSRSPASGSYEQFF TGTGCCAGCAGCTCCCGGTCCCCAGCTAGCGGGAGCTATGAGCAGTTCTTC
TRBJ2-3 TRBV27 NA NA CASNRDTQYF TGTGCCAGCAACAGGGATACGCAGTATTTT
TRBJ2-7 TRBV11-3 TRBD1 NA CASSTRDRPYEQYF TGTGCCAGCAGCACCCGGGACAGACCCTACGAGCAGTACTTC
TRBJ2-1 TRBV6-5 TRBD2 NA CASSTPGLANEQFF TGTGCCAGCAGCACCCCGGGACTAGCAAACGAGCAGTTCTTC